Listed below are T cell receptor beta chains from one sample, sequenced in a study of CXCR3-negative and CXCR3-positive naive CD8 T cells. From the 5' RACE reads, TCRdb lists one entry per CDR3 protein and no DNA. Recorded for this sample: tens of thousands of distinct CDR3 sequences. The material sequenced was naive CXCR3- CD8+ T cells from blood. The source is a human donor in good health. Some clones in this sample may be carry-over from other donors' samples. Each CDR3 is given with its conserved first and last residue. Clone size, where shown, is once, few, many, or a class for clones that have expanded.

size	V	J	CDR3
NA	TRBV29-1	TRBJ2-2	CSARTGNTGELFF
NA	TRBV27	TRBJ2-7	CASRSALWEQYF
NA	TRBV7-9	TRBJ2-1	CASSLTGEQFF
NA	TRBV7-6	TRBJ2-5	CASSLVAGQGVETQYF
NA	TRBV9	TRBJ1-2	CASGGTPANYGYTF
NA	TRBV29-1	TRBJ2-3	CSVEDRLKGRQGIVADTQYF
medium-sized	TRBV11-2	TRBJ1-2	CASSLLIGTAYGYTF
NA	TRBV29-1	TRBJ2-2	CSVERVAGELFF
NA	TRBV7-2	TRBJ1-1	CASSAALGSEAFF
NA	TRBV15	TRBJ2-3	CATSRLRGGPVDTQYF
NA	TRBV7-9	TRBJ2-7	CASSLGTGYEQYF
NA	TRBV20-1	TRBJ2-7	CSARSTSEWYEQYF
NA	TRBV6-5	TRBJ2-2	CASSSLSLTSGGNANTGELFF
NA	TRBV12-3/TRBV12-4	TRBJ2-5	CASSPQGGQETQYF
NA	TRBV6-1	TRBJ2-1	CASSELSPSGSPYNEQFF
NA	TRBV29-1	TRBJ1-2	CSVKGTGPLGYTF
NA	TRBV6-1	TRBJ2-3	CASRSGLYNTDTQYF
NA	TRBV29-1	TRBJ1-1	CSVASGMPEAFF
NA	TRBV2	TRBJ2-2	CASIWFSSGYSDTGELFF
NA	TRBV11-2	TRBJ2-7	CASSSRQGSAYEQYF
NA	TRBV29-1	TRBJ2-7	CSVGQGSSYEQYF
NA	TRBV19	TRBJ1-4	CASSTIDRDTNEKLFF
NA	TRBV7-3	TRBJ2-3	CASRATGSDTQYF
NA	TRBV28	TRBJ2-6	CASSLPVTGDESSGANVLTF
NA	TRBV11-2	TRBJ2-3	CASSWSSGGTDTQYF
NA	TRBV7-9	TRBJ2-7	CASSLAGDRKGSYEQYF
NA	TRBV29-1	TRBJ2-2	CSARQGAWTGELFF
NA	TRBV29-1	TRBJ2-7	CSVCLAGQGSYEQYF
NA	TRBV6-5	TRBJ2-2	CASSYGAEPNTGELFF
NA	TRBV29-1	TRBJ2-1	CSVTGAWENTYNEQFF
NA	TRBV4-1	TRBJ2-5	CASSQVPELPLETQYF
NA	TRBV7-2	TRBJ2-7	CASSLGGPLYEQYF
NA	TRBV20-1	TRBJ2-7	CSARADRLSSYEQYF
NA	TRBV28	TRBJ2-7	CASSLMPGSRYEQYF
NA	TRBV3-1	TRBJ1-3	CASTSGRLSGNTIYF
NA	TRBV7-2	TRBJ2-3	CASSYMGDTQYF
NA	TRBV29-1	TRBJ2-7	CSVVAGGEYEQYF
NA	TRBV12-3/TRBV12-4	TRBJ2-1	CASSLAPGPGVEF
NA	TRBV6-6	TRBJ2-5	CASSYSGQVAGSQETQYF
NA	TRBV4-3	TRBJ1-6	CASSQDRGFNSPLHF
NA	TRBV7-6	TRBJ2-3	CASSPQGGRAHTDTQYF
NA	TRBV20-1	TRBJ2-3	CSARDRSGSGGPGNTQYF
NA	TRBV27	TRBJ1-1	CASSWTENTEAFF
NA	TRBV27	TRBJ2-1	CASITNRGGIGEQFF
NA	TRBV2	TRBJ2-4	CASSGLQEPLAKNIQYF
NA	TRBV5-1	TRBJ1-1	CASSRLGVRGYTEAFF
NA	TRBV27	TRBJ2-5	CASRAASGGYQETQYF
NA	TRBV27	TRBJ2-2	CAILAGAGAGDLFF
NA	TRBV12-3/TRBV12-4	TRBJ2-2	CASSLSAGKSTEELFF
NA	TRBV20-1	TRBJ2-7	CSARVAGSSYEQYF
NA	TRBV5-1	TRBJ2-1	CASSLNTASSYNEQFF
NA	TRBV29-1	TRBJ2-3	CSVEFGQGNPSTDTQYF
NA	TRBV4-1	TRBJ2-7	CASSQPPGAAAYEQYF
NA	TRBV6-4	TRBJ2-3	CASSDSLAATDTQYF